This record covers a single T cell receptor beta chain. No antigen is known for it. The CDR3 covers 11 residues. Germline V gene lookup returns CDR1 MNHEY and CDR2 SVGEGT. The V end was cut by 6 bases, the J end by 7 bases, with 9 bases between. This specimen comes from a study of CD8 T cells in ankylosing spondylitis. Study-level results: Peripheral blood held disease-linked clones only at relatively low frequency, and these were CD8+. What seemed typical of ankylosing spondylitis blood was a TCR beta motif built from fewer than ten highly homologous variants.

TCRdb called the 5' RACE reads again in MiXCR, with one record for every CDR3 protein. The sample yields around 490,000 distinct CDR3 sequences, over 4% seen once. The specimen sequenced was blood, either unsorted or a sorted T cell fraction (not recorded which). The chain combines TRBV6-2 or TRBV6-3 with TRBJ2-5; the D is unclear. This TCR was recovered from a male donor with ankylosing spondylitis. The CDR3: CASSHPSTQYF. The CDR3 DNA reads as TGTGCCAGCAGCCATCCCTCGACCCAGTACTTC.